A single sample gave rise to the 14 T cell receptor beta chains below, sequenced in a study of blood T cell repertoires in COVID-19. Method: immunoSEQ multiplex PCR; TCRdb's copy keeps in-frame clones and lacks some. In the table there are 110,000 to 150,000 clones, roughly 90% of which are singletons. Input material: PBMCs or T cells enriched from blood (not recorded which). All receptors come from a man aged 45-65 years who had recovered from COVID-19.

This sequence joins TRBV6-6 and TRBJ2-5; no clear D gene. Trimming removed 8 bases from V and 2 bases from J, with 9 bases in between. The CDR3 runs 12 residues. Germline V gene data show CDR1 as MNHNY and CDR2 as SVGAGI (reference sequence). CDR3 DNA: TGTGCCAGCTCGGGTAGACAAGAGACCCAGTACTTC. Its translation is CASSGRQETQYF.

J is TRBJ1-2 and V is TRBV10-3; a possible D gene is TRBD1 (6 bases). The CDR3 is 13 residues long. V lost 11 bases, J lost 3 bases, and 16 bases lay in between. The germline V gene has CDR1 ENHRY and CDR2 SYGVKD. CDR3 nucleotide sequence: TGTGCCGGGCGGGGGCAGGGATACTATGGCTACACCTTC. Its protein is CAGRGQGYYGYTF.

The chain uses TRBV5-1 and TRBJ2-3; 9 bases map to TRBD1. Germline-derived CDR1 and CDR2 are SGHRS and YFSETQ. This CDR3 is built from 15 residues. V lost 0 bases, J lost 4 bases, and 3 bases stayed unmatched. The CDR3 here is CASSLDRGRADTQYF. CDR3 coding DNA: TGCGCCAGCAGCTTGGACAGGGGGCGGGCAGATACGCAGTATTTT.

The chain is built from TRBV7-9 and TRBJ1-4; 8 bases map to TRBD1. CDR3 size: 14 residues. The V gene end was trimmed by 5 bases and the J gene end by 4 bases; junction bases not matched to a gene: 3. CDR1 is SEHNR and CDR2 is FQNEAQ in the germline V gene (reference sequence). CDR3 protein: CASSGTGRNEKLFF. DNA for the CDR3: TGTGCCAGCAGCGGGACAGGCCGTAATGAAAAACTGTTTTTT.

V is TRBV18 and J is TRBJ1-2; possible D gene TRBD1, 5 bases. V was shortened by 5 bases and J by 7 bases, with 20 bases between the two germline ends. Germline V gene lookup returns CDR1 KGHSH and CDR2 LQKENI. The CDR3 contains 15 residues. CDR3 nucleotide sequence: TGTGCCAGCTCATCCTCCCCCTTACAGGTCCGTGGCTACACCTTC. This codes for CASSSSPLQVRGYTF.

V and J are TRBV7-2 and TRBJ2-2; TRBD2 agrees at 9 bases. In germline, CDR1 is SGHTA, CDR2 FQGNSA. This CDR3 comprises 19 residues. The trim removed 4 bases at V and 1 base at J, leaving 13 bases unmatched. The chain's CDR3 is CASSSQVPAGGKNTGELFF. Here the CDR3 DNA reads TGTGCCAGCAGCTCTCAAGTTCCCGCGGGGGGGAAGAACACCGGGGAGCTGTTTTTT.

The J gene is TRBJ2-1, the V gene TRBV30, with 14 bases fitting TRBD2. The ends lost 7 bases at V and 1 base at J; junction bases unmatched: 9. CDR1 and CDR2 from the germline V gene are GTSNPN and SVGIG (reference sequence). The CDR3 totals 17 residues. The CDR3 DNA reads as TGTGCCTACTCGGGGACTAGCGGGAGTGTGTCCTACAATGAGCAGTTCTTC. Protein: CAYSGTSGSVSYNEQFF.

The table lists this clone with a few counts. V gene TRBV6-5 combines with J gene TRBJ2-1, with D possibly matching TRBD1 (5 bases). CDR3 length: 15 residues. Germline V gives CDR1 MNHEY, CDR2 SVGAGI. Trimming stripped 0 bases from V and 0 bases from J, with 6 bases between. Written as DNA, the CDR3 is TGTGCCAGCAGTTACTCAGGGGTCTCCTACAATGAGCAGTTCTTC. Translated, it gives CASSYSGVSYNEQFF.

The chain uses TRBV18 and TRBJ2-7; TRBD1 matches at 7 bases. V was pared by 4 bases and J by 5 bases, with 5 bases of the junction left unmatched. Germline assignment: CDR1 KGHSH and CDR2 LQKENI. CDR3 length: 13 amino acids. In DNA, the CDR3 is TGTGCCAGCTCACAGGACAGGTTACACGAGCAGTACGTC. This codes for CASSQDRLHEQYV.

The rearrangement joins TRBV10-1 to TRBJ2-1, with 11 bases matching TRBD1. Losses at the gene ends were 7 bases for V and 6 bases for J; bases not matched to a gene: 11. Germline values: CDR1 WNHNN, CDR2 SYGVQD (reference sequence). The CDR3 runs to 16 residues. The DNA for the CDR3 is TGCGCCAGCAACTGGACCGGGACAGGGGGAACCAATGAGCAGTTCTTC. Translated, it gives CASNWTGTGGTNEQFF.

V is TRBV9 and J is TRBJ2-1; 11 positions match TRBD2. V lost 4 bases, J lost 3 bases, and 9 bases stayed unmatched. Germline assignment: CDR1 SGDLS and CDR2 YYNGEE. The CDR3 runs to 17 residues. CDR3 loop: CASSPRPGLADYNEQFF. CDR3 nucleotides: TGTGCCAGCAGCCCTCGACCGGGACTAGCGGACTACAATGAGCAGTTCTTC.

The rearrangement uses TRBV30 and TRBJ1-1, with no clear D. Trimming pared 1 base from V and 11 bases from J, leaving 17 bases between. Per germline, CDR1 GTSNPN and CDR2 SVGIG (reference sequence). The CDR3 runs to 13 residues. CDR3 loop: CAWSETTARSAFF. For the CDR3, the DNA is TGTGCCTGGAGTGAAACTACGGCACGATCGGCTTTCTTT.

As regards this clone: Other DNA sequences in the same sample also yield this CDR3. This chain joins TRBV7-2 and TRBJ2-7; no definite D call. The CDR3 extends over 11 amino acids. Germline assignment: CDR1 SGHTA and CDR2 FQGNSA. The ends were cut back, 4 bases at V and 6 bases at J, with 7 bases in the middle. The chain's CDR3 is CASSSRGEQYF. The CDR3, as DNA: TGTGCCAGCAGCTCCCGAGGCGAGCAGTACTTC.

The V gene is TRBV7-9, the J gene TRBJ2-1, with 9 bases identical to TRBD1. The germline V gene encodes CDR1 SEHNR and CDR2 FQNEAQ (reference sequence). The J segment lost 10 bases and the V segment lost 4 bases, leaving 11 bases of the junction unmatched. This CDR3 spans 15 amino acids. The CDR3 DNA reads TGTGCCAGCAGCTCAAGGGCACAGGGGGCTGGCGAGCAGTTCTTC. Protein sequence: CASSSRAQGAGEQFF.